These T cell receptor beta chains were read from a single sample in a study of vaccination effects on CD4 cells after COVID-19. The antigens for these receptors are not known. Here immunoSEQ multiplex PCR was the method, and the copy in TCRdb shows in-frame clones only, minus some. The data contain about 30,000 clones, more than 65% of them singletons. Sequenced here: CD4+ T cells from PBMCs cultured with HCoV-229E spike peptides, sampled after COVID-19 vaccination. Source of these receptors: a human donor who received a COVID-19 vaccine. The CDR3 runs from the conserved cysteine through the conserved F or W. The D gene is left open where the match is weak. Size is omitted from some rows. Given values are once, few, many or a class for expanded clones.

abundance	v_gene	j_gene	d_gene	CDR3nt	CDR3aa
.	TRBV19	TRBJ2-3	TRBD1	TGTGCCAGGCTAGGGGACAGTATAAGCACAGATACGCAGTATTTT	CARLGDSISTDTQYF
few	TRBV2	TRBJ1-2	.	TGTGCCACCACCGGGGGGGGTGGCTACACCTTC	CATTGGGGYTF
.	TRBV18	TRBJ2-7	.	TGTGCCAGCTCACCCGCCGCGGCCTACGAGCAGTACTTC	CASSPAAAYEQYF
once	TRBV7-2	TRBJ1-2	TRBD1	TGTGCCAGCAGCTTAGCGTCGACAGGGAGGAACTATGGCTACACCTTC	CASSLASTGRNYGYTF
.	TRBV5-4	TRBJ1-2	.	TGTGCCAGCAGCAAAGACAGAGCTGGCTACACCTTC	CASSKDRAGYTF
.	TRBV19	TRBJ2-7	.	TGTGCCACTCAGTTAGTTGGGGGAAGGGAGCAGTACTTC	CATQLVGGREQYF
once	TRBV2	TRBJ1-1	.	TGTGCCAGCACCCGGGGCGGCACTGAAGCTTTCTTT	CASTRGGTEAFF
few	TRBV18	TRBJ2-6	TRBD1	TGTGCCAGCTCCCGCACAGGGGCGCTTTCCTCTGGGGCCAACGTCCTGACTTTC	CASSRTGALSSGANVLTF
.	TRBV9	TRBJ1-2	.	TGTGCCAGCAGGGATGAGACAGCTACCTATGGCTACACCTTC	CASRDETATYGYTF
.	TRBV5-8	TRBJ1-3	.	TGTGCCAGCAGCTTGACCTCCAGGGTGCTGTCTGGAAACACCATATATTTT	CASSLTSRVLSGNTIYF
.	TRBV18	TRBJ1-1	.	TGTGCCAGCCGGGGCGGTATGAACACTGAAGCTTTCTTT	CASRGGMNTEAFF
.	TRBV12-3/TRBV12-4	TRBJ2-5	.	TGTGCCAGCAGTTTTGGGGTGGAGACCCAGTACTTC	CASSFGVETQYF
.	TRBV5-4	TRBJ2-3	.	TGTGCCAGCAGCCTGTTCCCTGGGGCTGCCAGGGATACGCAGTATTTT	CASSLFPGAARDTQYF
.	TRBV19	TRBJ1-1	TRBD1	TGTGCCAGTACCTCGACAGGGGGCATGAACACTGAAGCTTTCTTT	CASTSTGGMNTEAFF
.	TRBV10-3	TRBJ2-1	TRBD1	TGTGCCATCAGGGGACAGGGCTCAAGCTCCTACAATGAGCAGTTCTTC	CAIRGQGSSSYNEQFF
.	TRBV4-1	TRBJ2-7	.	TGCGCCAGCAGCCGACAGTTTGGGGGGCCCTACGAGCAGTACTTC	CASSRQFGGPYEQYF
.	TRBV5-1	TRBJ2-2	.	TGCGCCAGCAGCTTGTTGGACGGGGAGCTGTTTTTT	CASSLLDGELFF
.	TRBV3-1/TRBV3-2	TRBJ2-7	TRBD2	TGTGCCAGCAGCCAAGGGACGCGGGGGGTATCCTACGAGCAGTACTTC	CASSQGTRGVSYEQYF
.	TRBV7-9	TRBJ2-5	.	TGTGCCAGCAGCTTTGGGGAAGAGACCCAGTACTTC	CASSFGEETQYF
.	TRBV6-5	TRBJ1-1	TRBD1	TGTGCCAGCAGCACCCAGACAGGGGGGTTCACTGAAGCTTTCTTT	CASSTQTGGFTEAFF
.	TRBV28	TRBJ1-1	.	TGTGCCAGCAGTTTCCCAACTAGGGGAACTGAAGCTTTCTTT	CASSFPTRGTEAFF
.	TRBV5-1	TRBJ1-4	TRBD1	TGCGCCAGCAGCCCCATGACAGGGAGGCCTGAAAAACTGTTTTTT	CASSPMTGRPEKLFF
.	TRBV2	TRBJ2-3	.	TGTGCCAGCAGAGTTCAGGGCCTGGGTACAGATACGCAGTATTTT	CASRVQGLGTDTQYF
.	TRBV7-8	TRBJ1-4	.	TGTGCCAGCAGTCGATCGACCTCAACTAATGAAAAACTGTTTTTT	CASSRSTSTNEKLFF
.	TRBV5-1	TRBJ2-3	.	TGCGCCAGCAGCACAGGACAGCGTCCTAGCACAGATACGCAGTATTTT	CASSTGQRPSTDTQYF
.	TRBV6-5	TRBJ2-7	TRBD2	TGTGCCAGCAGTCGACTAGCGGCGACCTACGAGCAGTACTTC	CASSRLAATYEQYF
.	TRBV7-2	TRBJ1-5	.	TGTGCCAGCAGCTTAACAGGCGGGGTGCTCAATCAGCCCCAGCATTTT	CASSLTGGVLNQPQHF
.	TRBV10-2	TRBJ2-5	.	TGCGCCAGCAGTGAGGTGGCTCGCGAGACCCAGTACTTC	CASSEVARETQYF
.	TRBV7-9	TRBJ1-2	.	TGTGCCAGCAGCTTAGTACAAACGGCCGGCTACACCTTC	CASSLVQTAGYTF
.	TRBV6-1	TRBJ2-1	.	TGTGCCAGCAGTGAGGGGTCCTACAATGAGCAGTTCTTC	CASSEGSYNEQFF
.	TRBV7-9	TRBJ1-1	.	TGTGCCAGCAGCCTCCAGGGGTCGTACACTGAAGCTTTCTTT	CASSLQGSYTEAFF
.	TRBV4-2	TRBJ2-7	.	TGTGCCAGCAGCCAAGAACTGGGTATGACAATAAATTCCTACGAGCAGTACTTC	CASSQELGMTINSYEQYF
.	TRBV6-4	TRBJ2-2	.	TGTGCCAGCAGTGCAAGGCGGGGGAACACCGGGGAGCTGTTTTTT	CASSARRGNTGELFF
.	TRBV11-2	TRBJ2-5	TRBD2	TGTGCCAGCAGCTTTTTGGCTAGCGGTTATCAAGAGACCCAGTACTTC	CASSFLASGYQETQYF
.	TRBV12-5	TRBJ1-1	.	TGTGCTAGTGCTTACAGGGACCTGAACACTGAAGCTTTCTTT	CASAYRDLNTEAFF
.	TRBV3-1/TRBV3-2	TRBJ1-2	.	TGTGCCAGCAGCCAGGACCAATATGGCTACACCTTC	CASSQDQYGYTF
.	TRBV21-1	TRBJ2-1	.	TGTGCCACCGATGGGACTAGCGGGTCCTACAATGAGCAGTTCTTC	CATDGTSGSYNEQFF
once	TRBV3-1/TRBV3-2	TRBJ1-1	.	TGTGCCAGCAGCCAACGAGGGGTTAGTACTGAAGCTTTCTTT	CASSQRGVSTEAFF
.	TRBV27	TRBJ2-3	TRBD2	TGTGCCAGCATTAACACGGGCGGGGGGTTAGATACGCAGTATTTT	CASINTGGGLDTQYF
few	TRBV6-1	TRBJ2-2	TRBD1	TGTGCCAGCAGTGCTAGTCACAGGGGGACCGGATCGAACACCGGGGAGCTGTTTTTT	CASSASHRGTGSNTGELFF
.	TRBV11-2	TRBJ2-1	.	TGTGCCAGCAGCTTATCAGGCAGATACAATGAGCAGTTCTTC	CASSLSGRYNEQFF
few	TRBV10-1	TRBJ1-1	TRBD1	TGCGCCAGCAGTAACAACAGGGGCGCAGGCACTGAAGCTTTCTTT	CASSNNRGAGTEAFF
.	TRBV7-9	TRBJ2-7	.	TGTGCCAGCAGCTCACCGCGGTCCTACGAGCAGTACTTC	CASSSPRSYEQYF
.	TRBV3-1/TRBV3-2	TRBJ1-2	.	TGTGCCAGCAGCCCCCGTGGAGGGGCTGGCTACACCTTC	CASSPRGGAGYTF